Below are 18 T cell receptor beta chains sequenced from a single sample in a study of early T cells in non-severe SARS-CoV-2 infection (dated by TCRdb to the early 2020s). The library was generated by 5' RACE. Sequencing took place on a NextSeq 500. TCRdb's own reprocessing of the public reads used fastp at Q25 and MiXCR and kept productive beta chains. Under each unique CDR3 protein, matching rows form one entry showing the most common genes and DNA. The table for this sample lists approximately 90,000 distinct CDR3 sequences; 16% of them were counted only once. The leading ten clones occupy 4.5% to 6.5% of the sample. The specimen was whole blood, collected at baseline. These receptors all stem from an adult who was a healthcare worker with PCR-confirmed SARS-CoV-2 infection or an uninfected control (not recorded which).

The V gene is TRBV9, the J gene TRBJ2-2, with D maybe TRBD2 (5 bases). V was cut by 1 base and J by 4 bases, with 11 bases left in between. CDR1 is SGDLS, CDR2 YYNGEE, per germline. The CDR3 sequence is 15 residues long. The CDR3 region has the DNA TGTGCCAGCAGCGTACAGGACTCGGGCACCGGGGAGCTGTTTTTT. It encodes CASSVQDSGTGELFF. The entire variable domain, with the rest obtained from reference TRBV9 and TRBJ2-2, is as follows: DSGVTQTPKHLITATGQRVTLRCSPRSGDLSVYWYQQSLDQGLQFLIQYYNGEERAKGNILERFSAQQFPDLHSELNLSSLELGDSALYFCASSVQDSGTGELFFGEGSRLTVL.

This clonotype was observed a handful of times. This sequence joins TRBV6-6 and TRBJ2-3; TRBD2 agrees at 7 bases. The V and J ends lost 6 bases and 4 bases, in that order; junction bases with no gene match: 4. This CDR3 is 13 amino acids long. CDR1 is MNHNY and CDR2 is SVGAGI in the germline V gene (reference sequence). CDR3 nucleotide sequence: TGTGCCAGCAGGGCGGGAGAATCAGATACGCAGTATTTT. It specifies CASRAGESDTQYF.

The rearrangement uses TRBV7-3 and TRBJ2-3; possible D gene TRBD1, 6 bases. The V gene lost 2 bases and the J gene lost 5 bases, with 11 bases spanning the gap. Germline-derived CDR1 and CDR2 are SGHTA and FQGTGA. CDR3 length equals 14 residues. In DNA form, the CDR3 reads TGTGCCAGCAGCTTAGGCTGGGGGCAAGATACGCAGTATTTT. Its translation is CASSLGWGQDTQYF.

The genes are TRBV28 and TRBJ2-7, with 7 bases that match TRBD1. V lost 7 bases, J lost 2 bases, and 2 bases stayed unmatched. CDR1 is MDHEN and CDR2 is SYDVKM in the germline V gene. This CDR3 has 12 residues. The CDR3 nucleotides read TGTGCCAGCAAGACAGGGACCTACGAGCAGTACTTC. Amino acid sequence: CASKTGTYEQYF.

This clonotype was picked up a small number of times. The rearrangement joins TRBV27 to TRBJ1-1, with a weak D call TRBD1 (5 bases). CDR1 MNHEY and CDR2 SMNVEV come from the germline V gene (reference sequence). The CDR3 extends over 13 amino acids. Between the trimmed V and J ends, which lost 9 bases and 4 bases, there was a span of 15 bases. As DNA, the CDR3 is TGTGCCAGTCGTCGGGGGAGCCTCACTGAAGCTTTCTTT. Residues: CASRRGSLTEAFF.

This clonotype occurred a few times. Compared with germline, one end of the junction differs, possibly owing to a read error. V gene TRBV28 combines with J gene TRBJ2-7; 8 positions match TRBD1. The CDR3 spans 12 residues. Germline loops: CDR1 MDHEN, CDR2 SYDVKM. The CDR3 reads CASSRNQGALHF. The CDR3 DNA sequence: TGTGCCAGCAGTCGAAACCAGGGGGCTTTACACTTC.

For this clonotype: One end of the junction varies from germline; a read error may be responsible. This chain connects TRBV5-1 to TRBJ2-2, with TRBD2 matching over 7 bases. The germline V gene encodes CDR1 SGHRS and CDR2 YFSETQ. There are 15 residues in the CDR3. The CDR3 DNA sequence: TGCGCCAGCAGCGGAGCGGGGTTAAACACCGGGGAGCTGTTTTTC. Its translation is CASSGAGLNTGELFF.

This clonotype was counted a few times. The J gene is TRBJ2-6, the V gene TRBV27; D is perhaps TRBD1 (5 bases). V shed 4 bases and J shed 0 bases, with 16 bases lying between them. The CDR3 covers 18 residues. The V gene's germline CDR1 is MNHEY and CDR2 SMNVEV (reference sequence). In DNA, the CDR3 is TGTGCCAGCAGTTCTCGACAGCCTCCCCTCTCTGGGGCCAACGTCCTGACTTTC. This encodes CASSSRQPPLSGANVLTF.

This clonotype turned up a few times. The rearrangement joins TRBV20-1 to TRBJ2-1; TRBD2 matches 7 bases. The CDR3 is 14 residues long. The germline V gene has CDR1 DFQATT and CDR2 SNEGSKA (reference sequence). CDR3 residues: CSTFGSGIFMGQFF. Written as DNA, the CDR3 is TGCAGCACCTTCGGGAGCGGGATATTTATGGGGCAGTTCTTC.

This clonotype appeared a few times. The J gene is TRBJ2-7, the V gene TRBV5-4; TRBD2 is a possible D gene (6 bases). This CDR3 is 14 amino acids long. Germline-derived CDR1 and CDR2 are SGHNT and YYREEE (reference sequence). Deletions cut 6 bases from V and 4 bases from J, with 17 bases between. The CDR3 reads CASTDSGALYEQYF. In DNA, the CDR3 is TGTGCCAGCACAGATAGCGGAGCCTTATACGAGCAGTACTTC.

This chain connects TRBV28 to TRBJ2-4; D ambiguous. Trimming took 6 bases from V and 0 from J, leaving 15 bases between them. CDR1 and CDR2 (germline): MDHEN, SYDVKM. This CDR3 region has 16 residues. The CDR3 protein is CASSTDTPLAKNIQYF. CDR3 bases: TGTGCCAGCAGCACAGACACCCCGTTAGCCAAAAACATTCAGTACTTC.

This clonotype was recorded a few times. V usage is TRBV12-3 or TRBV12-4 and J usage is TRBJ2-1, with D unclear. The CDR3 totals 11 residues. Trimming removed 3 bases from V and 9 bases from J, with 6 bases in between. As DNA, the CDR3 is TGTGCCAGCAGTTTCGGTGGTGAGCAGTTCTTC. Its translation: CASSFGGEQFF.

The chain links TRBV6-2 or TRBV6-3 to TRBJ2-1; perhaps D is TRBD1 or TRBD2 (6 bases each). With 2 bases removed from V and 0 bases from J, the gap between germline ends came to 11 bases. The CDR3 covers 16 residues. Germline V gene sequence: CDR1 MNHEY, CDR2 SVGEGT. The CDR3 nucleotides are TGTGCCAGCAGTTACAGGGGGGCGAGCTCCTACAATGAGCAGTTCTTC. Encoded protein: CASSYRGASSYNEQFF.

V is TRBV3-1 and J is TRBJ2-2, with unresolved D. Trimming removed 5 bases at V and 7 bases at J, with 5 bases between. CDR3 length: 11 amino acids. Looked up from germline, CDR1 is LGHDT and CDR2 is YNNKEL (reference sequence). CDR3 DNA: TGTGCCAGCAGCAGAGTCGGGGAGCTGTTTTTT. It specifies CASSRVGELFF.

The chain's CDR3 is CASGLDWMNTEAFF. The CDR3 DNA sequence: TGTGCCAGCGGATTGGACTGGATGAACACTGAAGCTTTCTTT. J is TRBJ1-1 and V is TRBV12-3 or TRBV12-4; no definite D call. Between the trimmed V and J ends, which lost 8 bases and 0 bases, there was a span of 13 bases. There are 14 residues in the CDR3.

The gene calls are TRBV28 and TRBJ2-1, with unresolved D. This CDR3 comprises 12 residues. Trimming pared 6 bases from V and 9 bases from J, leaving 12 bases between. CDR1 is MDHEN and CDR2 is SYDVKM in the germline V gene. This CDR3 is CASRSQSTEQFF. CDR3 in DNA: TGTGCCAGCAGGTCTCAGTCGACTGAGCAGTTCTTC.

V gene TRBV7-3 combines with J gene TRBJ2-3; 14 bases are a match to TRBD2. The CDR3 length is 17 residues. Per germline, CDR1 SGHTA and CDR2 FQGTGA. Germline trimming cut 2 bases from V and 2 bases from J; bases unmatched to any gene: 3. The CDR3: CASSLGTSGRSTDTQYF. CDR3 sequence (DNA): TGTGCCAGCAGCTTAGGGACTAGCGGGAGATCCACAGATACGCAGTATTTT.

This clonotype came up many times. The rearrangement uses TRBV18 and TRBJ1-1; TRBD1 aligns across 7 bases. Germline-derived CDR1 and CDR2 are KGHSH and LQKENI. V shed 5 bases, J shed 4 bases, and the junction held 4 bases outside the gene matches. The CDR3 is 13 amino acids. DNA of the CDR3: TGTGCCAGCTCAACAGGGGTCCTCACTGAAGCTTTCTTT. It translates to CASSTGVLTEAFF.